This T cell receptor (beta chain) was retrieved from a study of CD8 T cells in ankylosing spondylitis. TCRdb recomputed calls from the 5' RACE reads with MiXCR, one row per CDR3 protein. The table includes around 770,000 distinct CDR3 sequences, roughly 19% detected once. This clonotype occurred a few times. The target antigen is unknown. Study results and caveats: A TCR beta motif of eight highly homologous variants appeared characteristic of ankylosing spondylitis blood.

V dropped 3 bases and J dropped 8 bases, with 15 bases sitting between them. Germline V lookup: CDR1 SGDLS, CDR2 YYNGEE. This CDR3 has 14 residues. The sample consisted of blood, either unsorted or a sorted T cell fraction (not recorded which). This receptor was obtained from a male donor with ankylosing spondylitis. The chain has TRBV9 and TRBJ2-1, with TRBD1 as a possible D gene (5 bases). In DNA, the CDR3 is TGTGCCAGCAGCGCGACAGTCGACCCCTATGAGCAGTTCTTC. Translating it yields CASSATVDPYEQFF.